The clone carrying this TCR beta chain has just one count. Between the trimmed V and J ends, which lost 2 bases and 10 bases, there was a span of 11 bases. This CDR3 contains 12 residues. Germline V gene data show CDR1 as MDHEN and CDR2 as SYDVKM. In the authors' workflow: How many nucleated cells were present was estimated from reference gene primer amplification. TCRdb's table, derived via immunoSEQ multiplex PCR, lists solely in-frame clones and lacks some. The DNA gave D and trimming, while V, J and clone size come from that table. The top ten clones hold roughly 1.4% of a sample with approximately 230,000 clones, 88% of them seen once. The data derive from a study of blood T cell repertoires in COVID-19. Background on the study: Spain, Italy and the United States supplied samples that represented acute and convalescent COVID-19. T cells, B-cell-depleted T cells, or PBMCs supplied cDNA or gDNA.

Sequenced input: peripheral blood. J is TRBJ1-1 and V is TRBV28, with D uncertain. The sequence came from a man aged 80 or over with acute or convalescent COVID-19. CDR3 amino acids: CASSLEVGVAFF. CDR3 nucleotides: TGTGCCAGCAGTTTAGAGGTCGGGGTAGCTTTCTTT. The full variable domain, rest sourced from reference TRBV28 and TRBJ1-1, is DVKVTQSSRYLVKRTGEKVFLECVQDMDHENMFWYRQDPGLGLRLIYFSYDVKMKEKGDIPEGYSVSREKKERFSLILESASTNQTSMYLCASSLEVGVAFFGQGTRLTVV.